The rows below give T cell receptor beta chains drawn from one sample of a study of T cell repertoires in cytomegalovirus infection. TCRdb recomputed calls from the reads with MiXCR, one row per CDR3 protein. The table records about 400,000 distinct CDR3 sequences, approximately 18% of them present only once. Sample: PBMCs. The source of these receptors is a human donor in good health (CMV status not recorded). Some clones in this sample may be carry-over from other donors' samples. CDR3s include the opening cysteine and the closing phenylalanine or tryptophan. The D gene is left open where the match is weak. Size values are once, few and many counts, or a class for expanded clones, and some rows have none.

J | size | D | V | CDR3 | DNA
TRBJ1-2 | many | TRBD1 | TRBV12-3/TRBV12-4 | CASSVTGTANGYTF | TGTGCCAGCAGTGTCACCGGGACAGCTAATGGCTACACCTTC
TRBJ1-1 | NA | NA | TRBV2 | CASSEFGGGTEAFF | TGTGCCAGCAGTGAATTCGGGGGTGGGACTGAAGCTTTCTTT
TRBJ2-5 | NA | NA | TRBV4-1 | CASSHGLGARRETQYF | TGCGCCAGCAGCCACGGCCTGGGGGCCAGAAGAGAGACCCAGTACTTC
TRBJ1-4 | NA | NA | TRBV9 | CASSPRGGDEKLFF | TGTGCCAGCAGCCCTCGGGGAGGAGATGAAAAACTGTTTTTT
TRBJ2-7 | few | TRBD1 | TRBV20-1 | CSATGTGGPYEQYF | TGCAGTGCTACCGGGACAGGGGGCCCGTACGAGCAGTACTTC
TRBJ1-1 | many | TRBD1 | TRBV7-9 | CASSAPGQGTRTNTEAFF | TGTGCCAGCAGCGCTCCGGGACAGGGTACGAGAACTAACACTGAAGCTTTCTTT
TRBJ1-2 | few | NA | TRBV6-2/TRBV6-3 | CASSRLDGYTF | TGTGCCAGCAGTAGGCTTGATGGCTACACCTTC
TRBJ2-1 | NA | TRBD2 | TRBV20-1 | CSGLAAYNEQFF | TGCAGTGGACTAGCGGCATACAATGAGCAGTTCTTC
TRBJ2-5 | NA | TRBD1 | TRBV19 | CASSFTGGPETQYF | TGTGCCAGTAGTTTCACAGGGGGTCCAGAGACCCAGTACTTC
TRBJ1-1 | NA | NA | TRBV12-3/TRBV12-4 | CASRYRMNTEAFF | TGTGCCAGCAGATACCGTATGAACACTGAAGCTTTCTTT
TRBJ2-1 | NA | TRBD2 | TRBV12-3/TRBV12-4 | CASRPRAGRNEQFF | TGTGCCAGTCGGCCTCGAGCGGGGCGGAATGAGCAGTTCTTC
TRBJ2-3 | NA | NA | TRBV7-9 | CASSPVAADTQYF | TGTGCCAGCAGCCCGGTAGCGGCAGATACGCAGTATTTT
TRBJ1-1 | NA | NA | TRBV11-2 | CASSLDRWLMNTEAFF | TGTGCCAGCAGCTTAGATCGTTGGCTGATGAACACTGAAGCTTTCTTT
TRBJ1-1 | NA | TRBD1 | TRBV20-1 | CSAPLRTGYTEAFF | TGCAGTGCTCCATTACGGACAGGTTACACTGAAGCTTTCTTT
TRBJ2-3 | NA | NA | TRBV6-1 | CASSDPPTDTQYF | TGTGCCAGCAGTGACCCCCCCACAGATACGCAGTATTTT
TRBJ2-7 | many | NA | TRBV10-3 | CAISGGPGPSPSYEQYF | TGTGCCATCAGTGGGGGTCCGGGTCCCAGCCCCTCCTACGAGCAGTACTTC
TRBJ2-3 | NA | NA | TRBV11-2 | CASSLTGWGRDTQYF | TGTGCCAGCAGCTTAACGGGCTGGGGTCGGGATACGCAGTATTTT
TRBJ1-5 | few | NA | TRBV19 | CASRKDGGSNQPQHF | TGTGCCAGTAGGAAGGACGGAGGGAGCAATCAGCCCCAGCATTTT
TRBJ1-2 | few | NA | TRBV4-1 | CASSQATGIGYTF | TGCGCCAGCAGCCAAGCCACAGGGATCGGCTACACCTTC
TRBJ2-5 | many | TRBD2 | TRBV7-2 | CASSLIVLAGAGPETQYF | TGTGCCAGCAGCTTGATCGTTCTAGCGGGAGCGGGCCCCGAGACCCAGTACTTC
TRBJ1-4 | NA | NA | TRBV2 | CASSEYGEKLFF | TGTGCCAGCAGTGAATATGGCGAAAAACTGTTTTTT
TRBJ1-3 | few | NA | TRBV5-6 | CASSLRLSAGNTIYF | TGTGCCAGCAGCTTGCGGCTTTCTGCTGGAAACACCATATATTTT
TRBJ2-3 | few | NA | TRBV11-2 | CASSSTGRLSSTDTQYF | TGTGCCAGCAGCTCAACCGGACGGCTTTCTAGCACAGATACGCAGTATTTT
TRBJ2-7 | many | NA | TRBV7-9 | CASSLGRGDEQYF | TGTGCCAGCAGCTTAGGGAGGGGCGACGAGCAGTACTTC
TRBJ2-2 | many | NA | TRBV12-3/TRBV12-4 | CASSLPSTGELFF | TGTGCCAGCAGTTTGCCTTCCACCGGGGAGCTGTTTTTT
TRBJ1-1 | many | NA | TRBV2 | CASIMTVGTEAFF | TGTGCCAGCATAATGACAGTCGGGACTGAAGCTTTCTTT
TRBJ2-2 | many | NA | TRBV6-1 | CASSELDGSYTGELFF | TGTGCCAGCAGTGAATTGGACGGGAGCTACACCGGGGAGCTGTTTTTT
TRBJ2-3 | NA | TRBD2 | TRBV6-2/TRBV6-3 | CASSSVVAGSWTDTQYF | TGTGCCAGCAGTTCCGTCGTAGCGGGATCGTGGACAGATACGCAGTATTTT
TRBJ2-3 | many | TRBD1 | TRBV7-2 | CASSSPDRFTDTQYF | TGTGCCAGCAGCTCCCCGGACAGGTTCACAGATACGCAGTATTTT